This TCR beta chain is from a study of vaccination and CD4 T cells after COVID-19. Treatment described: roughly 10-day PBMC culture with coronavirus spike peptide pools or control peptides (ViraFEST assay). V lost 4 bases and J 2 bases, leaving 19 bases between the germline ends. This CDR3 comprises 17 residues. The germline gives CDR1 KGHDR, CDR2 SFDVKD. General study findings and limits: Median reactive clonotypes, those recognizing SARS-CoV-2, rose from roughly 19 to 38, not significantly. Convalescent patients had a median roughly 86% of post-vaccine SARS-CoV-2-reactive clones that were detected only after vaccination, not before it.

Worth noting for this clonotype: Its matching antigen is unknown.

The Oncomine TCR Beta short-read assay was applied to DNA of cultured CD4+ T cells. Using the QIAamp micro DNA kit, genomic DNA was extracted from the CD4+ T cells that had been cultured. Using its own MiXCR run on the PCR reads, TCRdb lists one record per CDR3 protein. This table has 10,000 or so distinct CDR3 sequences, around 62% appearing once. Material: CD4+ T cells from blood, cultured in vitro. The receptor comes from a human donor who had recovered from COVID-19. This chain links TRBV24-1 with TRBJ1-1; D is possibly TRBD1 (5 bases). Written as DNA, the CDR3 is TGTGCCACCAGTGACTCCGGGACCTCTAGGGACAACACTGAAGCTTTCTTT. It yields the protein CATSDSGTSRDNTEAFF.